Below, 9 T cell receptor beta chains from the same sample are listed, as sequenced in a study of cytomegalovirus exposure and HLA in healthy donors. PCR involved 60 Vbeta and 13 Jbeta primers. Libraries were prepared by immunoSEQ multiplex PCR; TCRdb keeps only in-frame clonotypes and omits some of them. This sample yields approximately 100,000 clones, of which 79% are seen a single time; about 3.1% belongs to the top ten. Sequencing was carried out using PBMCs. Receptor source: a woman aged 35 to 49 in good health and CMV-seronegative.

This chain links TRBV29-1 with TRBJ2-7; 7 nucleotides align to TRBD2. V was clipped by 5 bases and J by 1 base; unmatched bases: 11. Germline CDR1 reads SQVTM; CDR2 reads ANQGSEA. The CDR3 loop spans 15 amino acids. Here the CDR3 DNA reads TGCAGCGTTATGGGAGGGGCAGGGAATTCCTACGAGCAGTACTTC. This encodes CSVMGGAGNSYEQYF.

The rearrangement uses TRBV11-2 and TRBJ2-7; 8 bases fit TRBD1. This CDR3 is 15 amino acids long. V trimming: 5 bases; J trimming: 3 bases; junction bases outside the gene matches: 9. Looked up from germline, CDR1 is SGHAT and CDR2 is FQNNGV. The chain's CDR3 is CASSPSSDRVYEQYF. The CDR3 region has the DNA TGTGCCAGCAGCCCCTCATCGGACAGGGTCTACGAGCAGTACTTC.

The CDR3 DNA sequence: TGTGCCAGCAGTGAAGGTGCAGGGCGAACTGAAGCTTTCTTT. This encodes CASSEGAGRTEAFF. The chain links TRBV25-1 to TRBJ1-1, with a possible D match to TRBD1 (5 bases). This CDR3 is built from 14 residues. Germline V gene lookup returns CDR1 MGHDK and CDR2 SYGVNS. The V and J ends lost 2 bases and 5 bases respectively, with 12 bases between them.

V is TRBV9 and J is TRBJ2-1, with TRBD2 matching over 7 bases. The V segment lost 5 bases and the J segment 8 bases; nucleotides outside the gene matches: 7. Germline V gives CDR1 SGDLS, CDR2 YYNGEE. The CDR3 runs to 13 residues. CDR3 nucleotide sequence: TGTGCCAGCAGGTCCCCGGGGGGTCATGAGCAGTTCTTC. It is translated as CASRSPGGHEQFF.

This chain connects TRBV28 to TRBJ2-2; D call uncertain. The V gene's germline CDR1 is MDHEN and CDR2 SYDVKM. The CDR3 totals 13 residues. Trimming pared 3 bases from V and 4 bases from J, leaving 6 bases between. The CDR3 loop is CASSFRSTGELFF. In DNA, the CDR3 is TGTGCCAGCAGTTTTAGATCCACCGGGGAGCTGTTTTTT.

The V and J genes are TRBV30 and TRBJ1-5; tentatively, D is TRBD1 (6 bases). The ends were cut back, 2 bases at V and 1 base at J, with 15 bases in the middle. The CDR3 contains 16 residues. The germline CDR1 and CDR2 sequences are GTSNPN and SVGIG (reference sequence). The CDR3 region has the DNA TGTGCCTGGAGTCACGGACAGCCTGGGAGCAATCAGCCCCAGCATTTT. Protein product: CAWSHGQPGSNQPQHF. Combining the CDR3 with reference TRBV30 and TRBJ1-5 gives the whole variable domain SQTIHQWPATLVQPVGSPLSLECTVEGTSNPNLYWYRQAAGRGLQLLFYSVGIGQISSEVPQNLSASRPQDRQFILSSKKLLLSDSGFYLCAWSHGQPGSNQPQHFGDGTRLSIL.

J is TRBJ2-5 and V is TRBV4-2; 11 nucleotides line up with TRBD2. Germline CDR1 and CDR2: LGHNA and YNFKEQ. Trimming cost V 6 bases and J 2 bases; bases outside gene matches: 14. CDR3 length: 18 residues. The CDR3 loop is CASRHGTSGGGVQETQYF. CDR3 nucleotides: TGTGCCAGCAGGCATGGGACTAGCGGAGGAGGGGTACAAGAGACCCAGTACTTC.

The rearrangement links TRBV9 to TRBJ2-5, with D maybe TRBD2 (6 bases). Germline CDR1 and CDR2: SGDLS and YYNGEE. V was shortened by 0 bases and J by 5 bases, with 14 bases between the two germline ends. The CDR3 is 15 amino acids. CDR3 sequence (DNA): TGTGCCAGCAGCGTAGCGGGGGACTTTCGGGAGACCCAGTACTTC. Encoded protein: CASSVAGDFRETQYF.

The V call is TRBV28, the J call TRBJ1-4; 12 bases match TRBD1. Per the germline V gene, CDR1 is MDHEN and CDR2 is SYDVKM. The V segment lost 4 bases and the J segment 10 bases; nucleotides outside the gene matches: 10. The CDR3 contains 16 residues. In DNA form, the CDR3 reads TGTGCCAGCAGTTGGCAAGTCGGGACAGGGGGCGCAAAACTGTTTTTT. As protein: CASSWQVGTGGAKLFF.